Sequencing of this T cell receptor (beta chain) was carried out in a study of blood T cell repertoires in COVID-19. Study overall: T cells, B-cell-depleted T cells, or PBMCs supplied cDNA or gDNA.

Original processing methods: Researchers report that nucleated cell counts were estimated from reference gene primer amplification. TCRdb keeps only in-frame clones here, not all; method: immunoSEQ multiplex PCR. The V and J calls and the clone size are those of that table, but D and trimming were determined from the DNA. Of some 200,000 clones in the sample, roughly four fifths were seen once. In its sample, this clone was seen once. Per germline, CDR1 SGHNT and CDR2 YENEEA. V gave up 2 bases and J gave up 11 bases; unmatched junction bases: 10. The CDR3 extends over 14 amino acids. Cohort 3 donors were reported recovered after two negative PCRs, clearance, or symptom resolution.

Sequencing was carried out using PBMCs or T cells enriched from blood (not recorded which). This sequence was found in a man in his forties who had recovered from COVID-19. J is TRBJ1-1 and V is TRBV11-3; TRBD1 matches at 8 bases. Written as DNA, the CDR3 is TGTGCCAGCAGCTTAAATGGACAGGGCGAGAAGGCTTTCTTT. Translation: CASSLNGQGEKAFF.